The next 9 T cell receptor beta chains were all read from a single sample in a study of vaccination and CD4 T cells after COVID-19. Their target antigens are unknown. Treatment in this sample: roughly nine-day PBMC culture with coronavirus spike peptide pools or control peptides (ViraFEST assay). Cultured CD4+ T-cell DNA underwent Oncomine TCR Beta short-read sequencing. TCRdb reprocessed the PCR reads with MiXCR, giving one entry per CDR3 protein. The top ten hold roughly 13% of the sample, which has under 25,000 distinct CDR3 sequences, 55% to 70% seen once. Sequenced material: CD4+ T cells from blood, cultured in vitro, taken after SARS-CoV-2 vaccination. The receptor source for this set is a human donor who received a COVID-19 vaccine.

In its sample, this clonotype was seen a few times. The chain links TRBV7-9 to TRBJ2-5, with D perhaps TRBD2 (6 bases). The CDR3 consists of 15 residues. The V gene's germline CDR1 is SEHNR and CDR2 FQNEAQ (reference sequence). Trimming removed 5 bases from V and 3 bases from J, with 16 bases in between. The CDR3 sequence: CASSVSSVIEETQYF. CDR3 sequence (DNA): TGTGCCAGCAGCGTTTCTAGCGTGATCGAAGAGACCCAGTACTTC.

This clonotype was seen once. The V call is TRBV7-3, the J call TRBJ2-1, with 10 bases fitting TRBD1. The J call is doubtful: the DNA matches TRBJ2-7 better. This CDR3 has 15 amino acids. Germline values: CDR1 SGHTA, CDR2 FQGTGA. The CDR3 bases are TGTGCCAGCAGCCTGTCCGGGGACAGGGGTTCCGAGCAGTACTTC. This codes for CASSLSGDRGSEQYF.

The CDR3 loop reads CASRVTSGGAPYEQYF. The CDR3, as DNA: TGTGCCAGCAGGGTGACTAGCGGGGGGGCCCCCTACGAGCAGTACTTC. This sequence joins TRBV2 and TRBJ2-7; 14 bases fit TRBD2. Germline CDR1 is SNHLY and CDR2 is FYNNEI. The V gene end was trimmed by 6 bases and the J gene end by 2 bases; junction bases not matched to a gene: 6. The CDR3 runs to 16 residues.

In its sample, this clonotype was seen a few times. This rearrangement joins TRBV24-1 to TRBJ1-5; D unresolved. The CDR3 length is 14 residues. V was cut by 5 bases and J by 5 bases, with 12 bases left in between. Germline V CDR1 and CDR2: KGHDR, SFDVKD. CDR3 amino acids: CATSVRGFDQPQHF. The CDR3 DNA reads TGTGCCACCAGTGTTCGAGGGTTTGATCAGCCCCAGCATTTT.

The rearrangement joins TRBV7-9 to TRBJ1-2; D possibly corresponds to TRBD1 (5 bases). In germline, CDR1 is SEHNR, CDR2 FQNEAQ (reference sequence). The CDR3 loop spans 12 amino acids. With 5 bases removed from V and 8 bases from J, the gap between germline ends came to 12 bases. The CDR3 region is CASSPGLEGYTF. CDR3 coding DNA: TGTGCCAGCAGCCCGGGACTGGAGGGCTACACCTTC.

The sample holds one count of this clonotype. V gene TRBV6-5 combines with J gene TRBJ2-1, with TRBD1 matching over 8 bases. The CDR3 spans 15 residues. With V trimmed by 0 bases and J by 9 bases, 7 bases remained unmatched. CDR1 MNHEY and CDR2 SVGAGI come from the germline V gene. CDR3 DNA sequence: TGTGCCAGCAGTTACTCGAGGGCAGGGGGCTTTGAGCAGTTCTTC. Residues: CASSYSRAGGFEQFF.

The chain links TRBV12-5 to TRBJ1-1; TRBD1 is a possible D gene (5 bases). Germline V gene data show CDR1 as LGHNT and CDR2 as FRNRAP. V was shortened by 6 bases and J by 7 bases, with 9 bases between the two germline ends. The CDR3 loop spans 11 amino acids. CDR3 sequence (DNA): TGTGCTAGTGGGACCGGGGGTGAAGCTTTCTTT. It codes for CASGTGGEAFF.

The rearrangement uses TRBV6-5 and TRBJ2-1; no clear D. V was shortened by 4 bases and J by 7 bases, with 11 bases between the two germline ends. In germline, CDR1 is MNHEY, CDR2 SVGAGI. This CDR3 has 13 residues. The CDR3 DNA is TGTGCCAGCAGTTGGACCCTGTGGAATGAGCAGTTCTTC. It encodes CASSWTLWNEQFF.

The genes are TRBV19 and TRBJ2-1; D gene ambiguous. Germline CDR1 is LNHDA and CDR2 is SQIVND (reference sequence). Between the trimmed V and J ends, which lost 6 bases and 6 bases, there was a span of 0 bases. The CDR3 is 9 residues long. The CDR3 DNA sequence: TGTGCCAGTAGCAATGAGCAGTTCTTC. This translates into CASSNEQFF. Looking up the rest from reference TRBV19 and TRBJ2-1 gives the full variable domain: DGGITQSPKYLFRKEGQNVTLSCEQNLNHDAMYWYRQDPGQGLRLIYYSQIVNDFQKGDIAEGYSVSREKKESFPLTVTSAQKNPTAFYLCASSNEQFFGPGTRLTVL.